These 21 T cell receptor beta chains were all obtained from the same sample, sequenced in a study of T-cell memory formation after mild COVID-19. TCRdb re-analysed the 5' RACE reads in MiXCR, keeping a single row per CDR3 protein. The sample lists about 400,000 distinct CDR3 sequences, more than 15% seen once, with 20% to 25% in the top ten. Sequencing was carried out using PBMCs or a T cell subset sorted from them (not recorded which). The receptors come from a man aged 18 to 35 who had mild COVID-19 (a few samples of this study predate the infection). Cell type and time point are not known.

In this sample, this clonotype turned up a few times. V and J are TRBV7-9 and TRBJ1-2; 9 positions match TRBD1. Germline loops: CDR1 SEHNR, CDR2 FQNEAQ (reference sequence). This CDR3 comprises 17 residues. V lost 0 bases to trimming and J lost 7 bases; unmatched junction nucleotides: 12. The CDR3 sequence: CASSLALPRDRAFGYTF. The CDR3 nucleotides read TGTGCCAGCAGCTTAGCGCTGCCCCGGGACAGGGCATTTGGCTACACCTTC.

This clonotype was counted between two and nine times. The chain uses TRBV6-5 and TRBJ1-4; tentative D call: TRBD1 (5 bases). CDR1 MNHEY and CDR2 SVGAGI come from the germline V gene. The CDR3 extends over 14 amino acids. V gave up 5 bases and J gave up 1 base, with 8 bases separating them. The CDR3 loop is CASSPGLTNEKLFF. CDR3 DNA: TGTGCCAGCAGTCCAGGGTTAACTAATGAAAAACTGTTTTTT.

This clonotype was seen a handful of times. The chain combines TRBV9 with TRBJ2-1, with a tentative D call TRBD2 (6 bases). The CDR3 extends over 15 amino acids. Trimming stripped 3 bases from V and 1 base from J, with 11 bases between. Germline V gene lookup returns CDR1 SGDLS and CDR2 YYNGEE. The DNA of the CDR3 is TGTGCCAGCAGCGCCCGCCGGGGGTCCTACAATGAGCAGTTCTTC. Protein sequence: CASSARRGSYNEQFF.

About this clonotype itself: At one end, the junction sequence differs from germline, possibly due to a read error. The J gene is TRBJ2-3, the V gene TRBV7-7, with a weak D call TRBD2 (6 bases). The CDR3 is made up of 14 amino acids. From germline, CDR1 is SSHAT and CDR2 FNYEAQ (reference sequence). The DNA of the CDR3 is TGTGCTAGCAGCTCGGCCACTAGCAAAGATACGCAGTATTTT. Residues: CASSSATSKDTQYF.

This clonotype has a handful of counts. The rearrangement joins TRBV19 to TRBJ2-1; TRBD1 aligns across 10 bases. The CDR3 is 14 amino acids. Germline V gene sequence: CDR1 LNHDA, CDR2 SQIVND (reference sequence). J was trimmed by 9 bases and V by 6 bases; bases with no gene match: 8. The CDR3 DNA follows: TGTGCCAGTAGACGGGACAGGGGCTTCGGTGAGCAGTTCTTC. It encodes CASRRDRGFGEQFF.

This rearrangement joins TRBV18 to TRBJ2-1; maybe TRBD1 (7 bases). Germline assignment: CDR1 KGHSH and CDR2 LQKENI. CDR3 length equals 13 residues. V dropped 8 bases and J dropped 4 bases, with 12 bases sitting between them. The CDR3 is CASLGGQYNEQFF. The CDR3 DNA is TGTGCCAGCCTCGGGGGACAGTACAATGAGCAGTTCTTC.

This clonotype was seen a few times. This chain links TRBV2 with TRBJ1-5; no clear D gene. Trimming took 7 bases from V and 9 from J, leaving 13 bases between them. The CDR3 runs to 12 residues. Germline lookup yields CDR1 SNHLY and CDR2 FYNNEI. The CDR3 loop is CASKGNDLPQHF. CDR3 nucleotides: TGTGCCAGCAAGGGCAACGATCTGCCCCAGCATTTT.

V usage is TRBV4-1 and J usage is TRBJ2-1, with 15 positions matching TRBD2. The CDR3 is 18 residues long. V shed 3 bases, J shed 8 bases, and the junction held 11 bases outside the gene matches. Germline CDR1 is MGHRA and CDR2 is YSYEKL. The CDR3 DNA follows: TGCGCCAGCAGCCATCCCGCTGGACTAGCGGGGGGGCGGGATGAGCAGTTCTTC. It yields the protein CASSHPAGLAGGRDEQFF.

This clonotype has a handful of counts. The rearrangement links TRBV6-2 or TRBV6-3 to TRBJ2-1, with a weak D call TRBD2 (5 bases). Trimming removed 2 bases from V and 6 bases from J, with 14 bases in between. CDR1 is MNHEY and CDR2 is SVGEGT in the germline V gene. The length of the CDR3 is 15 residues. CDR3 loop: CASSYRGRGLNEQFF. The CDR3 DNA reads TGTGCCAGCAGTTACAGAGGGAGAGGCCTCAATGAGCAGTTCTTC.

This clonotype was observed a few times. CDR3 sequence: CASSMRTLTDTQYF. Here the CDR3 DNA reads TGTGCCAGCAGCATGAGGACCCTAACAGATACGCAGTATTTT. J is TRBJ2-3 and V is TRBV5-4; D gene uncertain. V gave up 4 bases and J gave up 3 bases, with 12 bases separating them. CDR1 and CDR2 (germline): SGHNT, YYREEE (reference sequence). The CDR3 length is 14 residues. The variable domain in full, with the rest retrieved from reference TRBV5-4 and TRBJ2-3, is ETGVTQSPTHLIKTRGQQVTLRCSSQSGHNTVSWYQQALGQGPQFIFQYYREEENGRGNFPPRFSGLQFPNYSSELNVNALELDDSALYLCASSMRTLTDTQYFGPGTRLTVL.

This clonotype turned up a few times. V gene TRBV6-1 combines with J gene TRBJ2-2; possibly TRBD1 for D (5 bases). Between the trimmed V and J ends, which lost 1 base and 4 bases, there was a span of 10 bases. Germline CDR1 and CDR2: MNHNS and SASEGT. The CDR3 has 15 residues. The CDR3 DNA is TGTGCCAGCAGTGAAGTTGGGGCATCCACCGGGGAGCTGTTTTTT. Amino acids: CASSEVGASTGELFF.

This clonotype was picked up many times. V and J are TRBV7-2 and TRBJ2-3; D possibly uses TRBD1 or TRBD2 (5 bases each). The germline V gene has CDR1 SGHTA and CDR2 FQGNSA. The CDR3 sequence is 16 residues long. V dropped 5 bases and J dropped 6 bases, with 21 bases sitting between them. The CDR3 region is CASSQGFITPGDTQYF. In DNA form, the CDR3 reads TGTGCCAGCAGCCAGGGTTTCATAACTCCGGGGGATACGCAGTATTTT.

The sample holds a few counts of this clonotype. The chain combines TRBV7-9 with TRBJ1-5, with TRBD1 as a possible D gene (6 bases). CDR1 and CDR2 from the germline V gene are SEHNR and FQNEAQ (reference sequence). This CDR3 is 14 amino acids long. Deletions cut 4 bases from V and 0 bases from J, with 7 bases between. Here the CDR3 reads CASSSTGSNQPQHF. CDR3 coding DNA: TGTGCCAGCAGCTCGACAGGTAGCAATCAGCCCCAGCATTTT.

CDR3 in amino acids: CASSSYSEDGYTF. The CDR3 DNA follows: TGTGCCAGCAGCTCGTACAGTGAGGATGGCTACACCTTC. V gene TRBV7-2 combines with J gene TRBJ1-2; D gene ambiguous. This CDR3 has 13 amino acids. The germline V and J ends were trimmed by 4 bases and 6 bases, with 12 bases remaining between them. CDR1 is SGHTA and CDR2 is FQGNSA in the germline V gene. Full variable domain (outside the CDR3, taken from reference TRBV7-2 and TRBJ1-2): GAGVSQSPSNKVTEKGKDVELRCDPISGHTALYWYRQSLGQGLEFLIYFQGNSAPDKSGLPSDRFSAERTGGSVSTLTIQRTQQEDSAVYLCASSSYSEDGYTFGSGTRLTVV.

This clonotype occurred many times. The CDR3 sequence: CASSQDMGEGNEQFF. The CDR3 nucleotides read TGTGCCAGCAGCCAAGATATGGGGGAAGGCAATGAGCAGTTCTTC. V and J are TRBV4-2 and TRBJ2-1, with D perhaps matching TRBD1 or TRBD2 (5 bases each). CDR1 LGHNA and CDR2 YNFKEQ come from the germline V gene. The CDR3 has 15 amino acids. Trimming stripped 0 bases from V and 6 bases from J, with 12 bases between.

The V call is TRBV7-2, the J call TRBJ1-2; D not resolved. The ends were cut back, 1 base at V and 4 bases at J, with 13 bases in the middle. Germline CDR1 and CDR2: SGHTA and FQGNSA. The CDR3 is 15 amino acids. The CDR3 DNA is TGTGCCAGCAGCTTAGATCTTGGGCTTGGCTATGGCTACACCTTC. Its protein is CASSLDLGLGYGYTF.

The chain combines TRBV5-1 with TRBJ1-6; 7 positions match TRBD1. The germline V gene encodes CDR1 SGHRS and CDR2 YFSETQ. The CDR3 covers 15 residues. V lost 3 bases to trimming and J lost 7 bases; unmatched junction nucleotides: 7. This chain's CDR3 is CASSSGATGNSPLHF. CDR3 DNA: TGCGCCAGCAGCTCGGGGGCGACAGGGAATTCACCCCTCCACTTT. Together with reference TRBV5-1 and TRBJ1-6, the CDR3 gives the full variable domain: KAGVTQTPRYLIKTRGQQVTLSCSPISGHRSVSWYQQTPGQGLQFLFEYFSETQRNKGNFPGRFSGRQFSNSRSEMNVSTLELGDSALYLCASSSGATGNSPLHFGNGTRLTVT.

The chain recombines TRBV5-1 with TRBJ1-1; 11 nucleotides match TRBD1. V gave up 2 bases and J gave up 4 bases; unmatched junction bases: 10. CDR1 is SGHRS and CDR2 is YFSETQ in the germline V gene. The CDR3 is 17 residues long. The CDR3 region is CASSFNRDRGSVTEAFF. The CDR3 nucleotides are TGCGCCAGCAGCTTTAACCGGGACAGGGGGTCGGTCACTGAAGCTTTCTTT. Complete variable domain (other parts from reference TRBV5-1 and TRBJ1-1): KAGVTQTPRYLIKTRGQQVTLSCSPISGHRSVSWYQQTPGQGLQFLFEYFSETQRNKGNFPGRFSGRQFSNSRSEMNVSTLELGDSALYLCASSFNRDRGSVTEAFFGQGTRLTVV.

This chain's CDR3 is CASSSGSPYEQYF. The CDR3 nucleotides are TGTGCCAGCAGCTCTGGGTCGCCCTACGAGCAGTACTTC. V gene TRBV5-6 combines with J gene TRBJ2-7; no reliable D call. The germline V gene encodes CDR1 SGHDT and CDR2 YYEEEE. V lost 3 bases and J lost 2, with 9 bases in between. CDR3 size: 13 residues.

This clonotype showed up many times. The V and J genes are TRBV4-3 and TRBJ2-3; weak D call: TRBD1 (6 bases). Germline V CDR1 and CDR2: LGHNA, YSLEER. This CDR3 region has 15 residues. Trimming shortened V by 1 base and J by 2 bases, and 10 bases separated the two germline ends. CDR3 in amino acids: CASSQARTDTDTQYF. The CDR3, as DNA: TGCGCCAGCAGCCAAGCTAGGACAGACACAGATACGCAGTATTTT.

The chain is built from TRBV5-1 and TRBJ2-3; D remains unclear. CDR3 length equals 14 residues. Deletions cut 1 base from V and 0 bases from J, with 6 bases between. CDR1 SGHRS and CDR2 YFSETQ come from the germline V gene. This CDR3 reads CASSLHSSTDTQYF. Here the CDR3 DNA reads TGCGCCAGCAGCTTGCACTCGAGCACAGATACGCAGTATTTT.